Below, 17 T cell receptor beta chains from the same sample are listed, as sequenced in a study of T cells in Graves' hyperthyroidism and ophthalmopathy. Amplification of TCR beta CDR3 regions was performed using RNA transcripts as template. In the first-round RT-PCR of the TCR CDR3, the HTBI primer set was used. TCRdb itself ran the multiplex PCR reads through MiXCR, one entry per CDR3 protein. The data hold 540,000 or so distinct CDR3 sequences, with about a sixth observed a single time. The source material was blood. The receptors derive from a woman aged 30 to 39 with Graves' hyperthyroidism.

About this clonotype: The germline gene is not matched at one end of the junction; a read error may be the cause. The chain carries TRBV12-3 or TRBV12-4 and TRBJ1-4; D perhaps matches TRBD1 (5 bases). The CDR3 spans 15 residues. Here the CDR3 reads CANSLLTRDNEKLFF. The CDR3 DNA reads as TGTGCCAACAGTTTACTCACCAGGGATAATGAAAAACTGTTTTTT.

This clonotype was found a few times. One end of the junction fails to match germline, which may point to a read error. The chain links TRBV5-1 to TRBJ1-1; D not certain. CDR1 is SGHRS, CDR2 YFSETQ, per germline. This CDR3 is 13 amino acids long. The CDR3 nucleotides read TGCGCCAGCGGCGGGGATAGGAACACTGGAGCTTTCTTT. It codes for CASGGDRNTGAFF.

The rearrangement uses TRBV15 and TRBJ2-1; tentative D call: TRBD2 (5 bases). Trimming left V 2 bases short and J 8 bases short, with 19 bases between. Germline V gene sequence: CDR1 LNHNV, CDR2 YYDKDF (reference sequence). The CDR3 covers 16 residues. The CDR3 nucleotides are TGTGCCACCAGCAGATGGTCGGCTGGACTCGCGGATGAGCAGTTCTTC. Protein product: CATSRWSAGLADEQFF.

V usage is TRBV28 and J usage is TRBJ2-7, with 10 bases identical to TRBD1. V gave up 5 bases and J gave up 7 bases; unmatched junction bases: 11. The CDR3 is made up of 15 amino acids. CDR1 and CDR2 from the germline V gene are MDHEN and SYDVKM. Here the CDR3 reads CASSLPRQGAREQYF. CDR3 sequence (DNA): TGTGCCAGCAGTCTCCCCCGACAGGGGGCGAGGGAGCAGTACTTC.

This clonotype has at least ten counts. V usage is TRBV11-2 and J usage is TRBJ2-2, with 7 bases matching TRBD1. The CDR3 has 15 amino acids. Per the germline V gene, CDR1 is SGHAT and CDR2 is FQNNGV. V shed 4 bases and J 1 base; nucleotides not matched to a gene: 3. CDR3 nucleotides: TGTGCCAGCAGCTCCCGGGACAGGAACACCGGGGAGCTGTTTTTT. Residues: CASSSRDRNTGELFF.

This sequence joins TRBV27 and TRBJ1-1; TRBD1 might be the D (6 bases). The germline V and J ends were trimmed by 10 bases and 10 bases, with 22 bases remaining between them. CDR1 and CDR2 from the germline V gene are MNHEY and SMNVEV (reference sequence). The CDR3 contains 13 residues. CDR3 protein: CATSGSRGPVAFF. CDR3 DNA: TGTGCCACCTCCGGATCCAGGGGCCCTGTAGCTTTCTTT.

This clonotype was recorded at least ten times. The chain links TRBV20-1 to TRBJ2-1; D possibly corresponds to TRBD2 (6 bases). The CDR3 runs to 11 residues. Germline V gene lookup returns CDR1 DFQATT and CDR2 SNEGSKA (reference sequence). With 6 bases removed from V and 13 bases from J, the gap between germline ends came to 16 bases. This chain's CDR3 is CSATPLAPQFF. DNA for the CDR3: TGCAGTGCCACACCCCTAGCGCCCCAGTTCTTC.

Ten or more counts support this clonotype. This chain uses TRBV30 with TRBJ1-4; possible D gene TRBD1, 6 bases. Germline CDR1 reads GTSNPN; CDR2 reads SVGIG (reference sequence). Trimming removed 5 bases at V and 3 bases at J, with 13 bases between. The CDR3 spans 14 residues. CDR3 sequence: CAWGSGTPNEKLFF. CDR3 bases: TGTGCCTGGGGGTCCGGGACACCTAATGAAAAACTGTTTTTT.

In this sample, this clonotype turned up a few times. The chain carries TRBV3-1 and TRBJ2-3, with 9 bases lining up with TRBD2. The CDR3 contains 16 residues. Per the germline V gene, CDR1 is LGHDT and CDR2 is YNNKEL (reference sequence). V shed 0 bases and J 5 bases; nucleotides not matched to a gene: 6. The CDR3 is CASSQEASGIGDTQYF. CDR3 nucleotide sequence: TGTGCCAGCAGCCAAGAGGCTAGCGGGATTGGAGATACGCAGTATTTT.

V gene TRBV5-4 combines with J gene TRBJ1-2; 8 positions agree with TRBD1. This CDR3 is 17 amino acids long. Germline-derived CDR1 and CDR2 are SGHNT and YYREEE (reference sequence). The ends lost 3 bases at V and 5 bases at J; junction bases unmatched: 15. Written as DNA, the CDR3 is TGTGCCAGCAGCTCCGCCACTTCAGCAGGGGGCTTATATGGCTACACCTTC. This encodes CASSSATSAGGLYGYTF. Combining the CDR3 with reference TRBV5-4 and TRBJ1-2 gives the whole variable domain ETGVTQSPTHLIKTRGQQVTLRCSSQSGHNTVSWYQQALGQGPQFIFQYYREEENGRGNFPPRFSGLQFPNYSSELNVNALELDDSALYLCASSSATSAGGLYGYTFGSGTRLTVV.

The rearrangement joins TRBV28 to TRBJ2-1, with no clear D. The CDR3 is made up of 14 amino acids. CDR1 and CDR2 from the germline V gene are MDHEN and SYDVKM. Trimming pared 5 bases from V and 1 base from J, leaving 9 bases between. The CDR3 bases are TGTGCCAGCAGTGCCTCAACTTCCTACAATGAGCAGTTCTTC. It translates to CASSASTSYNEQFF.

This clonotype was observed at least ten times. The J gene is TRBJ1-5, the V gene TRBV11-2, with 8 bases aligning to TRBD1. CDR1 SGHAT and CDR2 FQNNGV come from the germline V gene. The CDR3 extends over 15 amino acids. Germline trimming cut 5 bases from V and 5 bases from J; bases unmatched to any gene: 8. For the CDR3, the DNA is TGTGCCAGCAGCCTGGACAGGGAAGGCGATCAGCCCCAGCATTTT. Protein sequence: CASSLDREGDQPQHF.

This clonotype was seen at least ten times. This chain connects TRBV6-1 to TRBJ2-5; TRBD1 agrees at 7 bases. CDR1 and CDR2 from the germline V gene are MNHNS and SASEGT. This CDR3 comprises 16 residues. V gave up 5 bases and J gave up 1 base; unmatched junction bases: 10. The CDR3 here is CASSSRQGLGQETQYF. CDR3 nucleotide sequence: TGTGCCAGCAGTTCGAGACAGGGTTTGGGCCAAGAGACCCAGTACTTC.

In this sample, this clonotype turned up many times. A junction end diverges from the germline sequence, so it may reflect a read error. This chain links TRBV10-3 with TRBJ2-7, with TRBD2 matching 8 bases. Germline loops: CDR1 ENHRY, CDR2 SYGVKD. CDR3 length: 16 residues. DNA for the CDR3: TGTGCCATCAGTGAGTCGTTAGCGGGGTTTTCCTTCGAGCAGTACTTC. Translation gives CAISESLAGFSFEQYF.

Many counts were recorded for this clonotype. The V gene is TRBV10-1, the J gene TRBJ2-7; perhaps TRBD2 as D (6 bases). Germline V gene data show CDR1 as WNHNN and CDR2 as SYGVQD (reference sequence). The CDR3 covers 15 residues. Trimming removed 0 bases from V and 4 bases from J, with 13 bases in between. CDR3: CASSESVGLGYEQYF. The CDR3 DNA reads as TGCGCCAGCAGTGAGTCAGTGGGACTCGGTTACGAGCAGTACTTC.

This clonotype was seen many times. This sequence joins TRBV18 and TRBJ1-2; 12 bases align to TRBD1. Trimming at V came to 3 bases and at J to 4 bases, leaving 3 bases not matched to a gene. The V gene's germline CDR1 is KGHSH and CDR2 LQKENI. The CDR3 runs to 15 residues. Here the CDR3 DNA reads TGTGCCAGCTCACCCGGGACAGGGGGCGTCTATGGCTACACCTTC. It encodes CASSPGTGGVYGYTF.

This clonotype was seen at least ten times. The gene calls are TRBV6-2 or TRBV6-3 and TRBJ2-6; D is ambiguous. Trimming took off 7 bases at V and 0 bases at J, with 4 bases between the two ends. CDR1 is MNHEY, CDR2 SVGEGT, per germline. The CDR3 runs to 13 residues. CDR3: CASTRSGANVLTF. CDR3 in DNA: TGTGCCAGCACCCGCTCTGGGGCCAACGTCCTGACTTTC.